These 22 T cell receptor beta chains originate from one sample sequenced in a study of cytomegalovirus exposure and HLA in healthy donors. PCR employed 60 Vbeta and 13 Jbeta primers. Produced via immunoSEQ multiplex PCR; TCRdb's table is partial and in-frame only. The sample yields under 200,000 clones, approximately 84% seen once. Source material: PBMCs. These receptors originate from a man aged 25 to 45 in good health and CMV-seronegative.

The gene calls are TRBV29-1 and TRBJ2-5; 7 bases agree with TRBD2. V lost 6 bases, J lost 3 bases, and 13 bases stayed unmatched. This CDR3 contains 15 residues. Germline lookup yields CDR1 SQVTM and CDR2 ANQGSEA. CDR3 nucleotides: TGCAGCGTCGGGGCTACGGGACTACTAGAAGAGACCCAGTACTTC. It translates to CSVGATGLLEETQYF.

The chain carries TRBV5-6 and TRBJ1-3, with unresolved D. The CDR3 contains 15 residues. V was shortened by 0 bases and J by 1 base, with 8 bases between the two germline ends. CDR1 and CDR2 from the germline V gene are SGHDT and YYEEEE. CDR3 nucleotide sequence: TGTGCCAGCAGCTTGGGTCCGGTATCTGGAAACACCATATATTTT. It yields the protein CASSLGPVSGNTIYF.

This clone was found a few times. The CDR3 loop is CASSKRTGKDEQYF. The CDR3 nucleotides read TGTGCCAGCAGTAAAAGGACAGGGAAGGACGAGCAGTACTTC. The V and J genes are TRBV6-5 and TRBJ2-7; 8 bases align to TRBD1. The CDR3 sequence is 14 residues long. V gave up 5 bases and J gave up 5 bases; unmatched junction bases: 8. CDR1 is MNHEY and CDR2 is SVGAGI in the germline V gene.

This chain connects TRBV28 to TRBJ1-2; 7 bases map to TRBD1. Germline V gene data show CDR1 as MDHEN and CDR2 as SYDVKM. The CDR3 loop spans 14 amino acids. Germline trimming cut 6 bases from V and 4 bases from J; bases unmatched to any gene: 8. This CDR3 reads CASSVLDRVYGYTF. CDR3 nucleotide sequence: TGTGCCAGCAGCGTACTAGACAGGGTCTATGGCTACACCTTC.

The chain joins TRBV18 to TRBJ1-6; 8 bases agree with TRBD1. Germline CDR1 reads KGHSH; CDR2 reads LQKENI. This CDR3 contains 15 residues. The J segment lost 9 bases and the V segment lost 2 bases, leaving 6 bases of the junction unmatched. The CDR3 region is CASSPTTGEVSPLHF. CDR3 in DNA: TGTGCCAGCTCACCAACGACAGGGGAGGTTTCACCCCTCCACTTT. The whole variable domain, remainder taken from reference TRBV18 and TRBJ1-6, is NAGVMQNPRHLVRRRGQEARLRCSPMKGHSHVYWYRQLPEEGLKFMVYLQKENIIDESGMPKERFSAEFPKEGPSILRIQQVVRGDSAAYFCASSPTTGEVSPLHFGNGTRLTVT.

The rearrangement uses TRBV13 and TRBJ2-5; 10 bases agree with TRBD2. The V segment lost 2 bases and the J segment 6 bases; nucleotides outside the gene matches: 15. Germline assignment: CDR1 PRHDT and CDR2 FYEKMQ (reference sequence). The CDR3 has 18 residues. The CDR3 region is CASSLRDGFASGRKTQYF. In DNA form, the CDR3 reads TGTGCCAGCAGCTTAAGGGACGGTTTCGCTAGCGGGAGAAAGACCCAGTACTTC. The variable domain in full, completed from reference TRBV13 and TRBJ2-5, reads AAGVIQSPRHLIKEKRETATLKCYPIPRHDTVYWYQQGPGQDPQFLISFYEKMQSDKGSIPDRFSAQQFSDYHSELNMSSLELGDSALYFCASSLRDGFASGRKTQYFGPGTRLLVL.

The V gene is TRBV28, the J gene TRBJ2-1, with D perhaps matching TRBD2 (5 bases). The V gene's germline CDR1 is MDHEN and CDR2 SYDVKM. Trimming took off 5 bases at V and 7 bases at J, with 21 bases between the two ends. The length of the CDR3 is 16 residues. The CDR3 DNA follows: TGTGCCAGCAGTCCCGGCCAAACTAGTTGGTGGAATGAGCAGTTCTTC. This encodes CASSPGQTSWWNEQFF.

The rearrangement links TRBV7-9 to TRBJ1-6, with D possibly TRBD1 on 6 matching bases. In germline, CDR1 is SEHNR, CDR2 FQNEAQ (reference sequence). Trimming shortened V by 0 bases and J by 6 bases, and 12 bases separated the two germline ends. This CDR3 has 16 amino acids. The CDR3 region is CASSLAGTSANSPLHF. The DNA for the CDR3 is TGTGCCAGCAGCTTAGCAGGGACATCTGCTAATTCACCCCTCCACTTT.

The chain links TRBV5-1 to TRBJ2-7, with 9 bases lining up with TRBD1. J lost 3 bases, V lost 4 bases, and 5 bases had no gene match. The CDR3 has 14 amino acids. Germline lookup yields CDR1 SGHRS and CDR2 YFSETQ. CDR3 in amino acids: CASSGDRVSYEQYF. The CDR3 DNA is TGCGCCAGCAGCGGGGACAGGGTGAGCTACGAGCAGTACTTC.

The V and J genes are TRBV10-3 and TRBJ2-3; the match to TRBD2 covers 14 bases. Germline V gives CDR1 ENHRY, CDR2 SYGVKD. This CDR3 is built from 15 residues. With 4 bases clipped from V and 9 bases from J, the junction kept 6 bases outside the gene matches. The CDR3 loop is CAISAGTSGGGTQYF. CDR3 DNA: TGTGCCATCAGTGCAGGGACTAGCGGGGGAGGCACGCAGTATTTT.

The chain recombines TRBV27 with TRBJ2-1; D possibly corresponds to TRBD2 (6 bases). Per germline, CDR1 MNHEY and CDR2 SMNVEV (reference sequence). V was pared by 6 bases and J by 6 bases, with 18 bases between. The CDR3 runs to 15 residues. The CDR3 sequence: CASSGWVAESNEQFF. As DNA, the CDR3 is TGTGCCAGCAGCGGGTGGGTAGCGGAATCCAATGAGCAGTTCTTC.

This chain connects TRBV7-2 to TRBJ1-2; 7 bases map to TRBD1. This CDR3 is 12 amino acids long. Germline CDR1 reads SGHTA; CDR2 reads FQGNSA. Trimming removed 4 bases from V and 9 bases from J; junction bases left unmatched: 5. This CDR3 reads CASSSNRGSYTF. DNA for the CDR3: TGTGCCAGCAGCTCAAACAGGGGCAGCTACACCTTC.

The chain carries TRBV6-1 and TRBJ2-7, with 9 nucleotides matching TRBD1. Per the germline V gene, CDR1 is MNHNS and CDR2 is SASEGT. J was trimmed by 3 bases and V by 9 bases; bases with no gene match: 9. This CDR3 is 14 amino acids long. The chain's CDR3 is CASPGQGINYEQYF. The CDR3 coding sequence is TGTGCCAGTCCGGGACAGGGAATAAACTACGAGCAGTACTTC.

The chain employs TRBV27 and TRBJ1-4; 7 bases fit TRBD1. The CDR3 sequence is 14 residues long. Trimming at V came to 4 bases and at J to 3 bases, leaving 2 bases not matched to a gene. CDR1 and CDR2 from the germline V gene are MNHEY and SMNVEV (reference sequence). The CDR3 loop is CASSSGGSNEKLFF. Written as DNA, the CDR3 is TGTGCCAGCAGTTCAGGGGGGTCTAATGAAAAACTGTTTTTT.

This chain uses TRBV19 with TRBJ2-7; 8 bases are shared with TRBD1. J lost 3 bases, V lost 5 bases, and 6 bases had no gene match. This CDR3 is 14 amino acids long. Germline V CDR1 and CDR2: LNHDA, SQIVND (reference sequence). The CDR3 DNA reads TGTGCCAGTAGTCCGGGACAGGTAATCTACGAGCAGTACTTC. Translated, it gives CASSPGQVIYEQYF.

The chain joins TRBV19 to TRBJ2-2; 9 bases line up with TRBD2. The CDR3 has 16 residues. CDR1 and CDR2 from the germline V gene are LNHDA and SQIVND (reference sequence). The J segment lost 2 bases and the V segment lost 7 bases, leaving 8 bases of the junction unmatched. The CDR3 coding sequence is TGTGCCAGTACCTCGACTAGCGGCTTAAACACCGGGGAGCTGTTTTTT. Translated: CASTSTSGLNTGELFF. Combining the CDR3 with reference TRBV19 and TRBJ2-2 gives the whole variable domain DGGITQSPKYLFRKEGQNVTLSCEQNLNHDAMYWYRQDPGQGLRLIYYSQIVNDFQKGDIAEGYSVSREKKESFPLTVTSAQKNPTAFYLCASTSTSGLNTGELFFGEGSRLTVL.

CDR3 DNA: TGTGCCAGCGGGGACAGCCAAGAGACCCAGTACTTC. Protein product: CASGDSQETQYF. The V and J genes are TRBV14 and TRBJ2-5, with TRBD1 matching over 7 bases. The CDR3 sequence is 12 residues long. V gave up 8 bases and J gave up 1 base; unmatched junction bases: 1. Germline loops: CDR1 SGHDN, CDR2 FVKESK.

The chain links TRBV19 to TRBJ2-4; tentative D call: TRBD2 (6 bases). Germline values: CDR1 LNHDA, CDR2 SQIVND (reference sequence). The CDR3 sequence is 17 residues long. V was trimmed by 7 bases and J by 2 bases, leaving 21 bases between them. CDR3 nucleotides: TGTGCCAGTACTATCATCGCGGGGAGTTGGTCCAAAAACATTCAGTACTTC. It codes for CASTIIAGSWSKNIQYF.

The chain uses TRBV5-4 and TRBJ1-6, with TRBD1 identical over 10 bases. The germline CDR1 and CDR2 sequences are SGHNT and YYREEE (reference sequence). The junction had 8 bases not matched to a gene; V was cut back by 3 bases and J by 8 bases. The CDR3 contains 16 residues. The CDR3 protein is CASSSTGGFRDSPLHF. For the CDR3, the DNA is TGTGCCAGCAGCTCGACAGGGGGCTTTCGTGATTCACCCCTCCACTTT.

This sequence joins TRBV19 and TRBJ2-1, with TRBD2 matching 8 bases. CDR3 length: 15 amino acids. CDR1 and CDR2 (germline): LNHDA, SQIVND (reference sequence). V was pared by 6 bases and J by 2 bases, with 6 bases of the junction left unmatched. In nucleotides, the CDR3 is TGTGCCAGTAGACTAGCGGTTAGTCCCTACAATGAGCAGTTCTTC. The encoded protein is CASRLAVSPYNEQFF.

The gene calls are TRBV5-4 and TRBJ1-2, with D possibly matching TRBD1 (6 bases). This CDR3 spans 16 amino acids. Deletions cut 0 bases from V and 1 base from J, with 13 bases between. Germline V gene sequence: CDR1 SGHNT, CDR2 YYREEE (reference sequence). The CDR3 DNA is TGTGCCAGCAGCTTGGGGGGGACAAGTTTTAACTATGGCTACACCTTC. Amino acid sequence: CASSLGGTSFNYGYTF.

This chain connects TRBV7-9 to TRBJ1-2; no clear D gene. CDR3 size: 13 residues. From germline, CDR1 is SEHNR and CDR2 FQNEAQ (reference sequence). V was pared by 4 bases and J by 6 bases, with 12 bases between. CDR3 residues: CASSWLEEDGYTF. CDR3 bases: TGTGCCAGCAGCTGGCTGGAGGAAGATGGCTACACCTTC.